This T cell receptor (beta chain) was retrieved from a study of metastatic and nonmetastatic thyroid tumors. Study at large: A comparison of repertoires was made across blood and tumor or nodule tissue from malignant and benign thyroid patients.

The CDR3 is 15 amino acids. V was trimmed by 11 bases and J by 3 bases, leaving 22 bases between them. From germline, CDR1 is LNHDA and CDR2 SQIVND (reference sequence). Study outcomes and limitations: It was reportedly found that TCR beta diversity was significantly higher in malignant thyroid tumors than in benign nodules, a difference seen in both blood and tumor samples.

Each patient went into thyroid surgery without having received any treatment. The sample holds many counts of this clone. Its antigen is as yet unknown. With MiXCR, TCRdb reprocessed the PCR reads. The data hold some 29,000 clones, with 6% to 9.5% observed a single time. The source of this sequence is a female donor with papillary thyroid cancer or a benign thyroid nodule (not recorded which). Some clones in this sample may be carry-over from other donors' samples. The gene calls are TRBV19 and TRBJ1-2; D is unresolved. The source material was blood. The CDR3 loop is CASGPERDHHYGYTF. CDR3 coding DNA: TGTGCCTCAGGCCCAGAAAGAGACCACCACTATGGCTACACCTTC.